This T cell receptor (beta chain) comes out of a study of blood T cell repertoires in COVID-19. Study-level information: The origin of the acute and convalescent COVID-19 samples was the United States, Italy and Spain. Nucleic acid was either cDNA or gDNA, and it came from T cells, B-cell-depleted T cells, or PBMCs.

Seattle's enrolled individuals joined amid active infection and were then monitored longitudinally. Authors' methods: Estimation of nucleated cell counts was performed using reference gene primer amplification. Sequenced by immunoSEQ multiplex PCR; TCRdb stores in-frame clones only, minus some. V, J and clone size were drawn from that table, and D and trimming were deduced from the DNA. The table shows tens of thousands of clones, with approximately 80% occurring only once. This clone was observed a few times. The J segment lost 4 bases and the V segment lost 11 bases, leaving 13 bases of the junction unmatched. Germline V lookup: CDR1 LNHNV, CDR2 YYDKDF (reference sequence). This CDR3 has 15 residues.

Sequenced material: peripheral blood. The receptor comes from a man aged 55-75 years with COVID-19, enrolled during active disease. This chain connects TRBV15 to TRBJ2-3; TRBD2 agrees at 9 bases. Here the CDR3 DNA reads TGTGCCGCGCGGGGGGGCGGGGCCCCCCCAGATACGCAGTATTTT. Its protein product is CAARGGGAPPDTQYF.